These 19 T cell receptor beta chains were sequenced from one sample in a study of T cell changes during pregnancy in multiple sclerosis. Clones were read by immunoSEQ multiplex PCR, and TCRdb kept only the in-frame ones, dropping some. The sample lists about 43,000 clones; approximately 90% were seen once. Sequencing was performed on PBMCs (not recorded whether the cells were cultured). The receptors shown here come from a female donor with multiple sclerosis, enrolled in a pregnancy study.

This clone has a handful of counts. The V call is TRBV30, the J call TRBJ1-1; D not resolved. This CDR3 contains 15 residues. The germline gives CDR1 GTSNPN, CDR2 SVGIG (reference sequence). Between the trimmed V and J ends, which lost 0 bases and 3 bases, there was a span of 14 bases. CDR3 sequence: CAWSVGIGRDTEAFF. CDR3 nucleotides: TGTGCCTGGAGTGTAGGTATAGGGAGGGACACTGAAGCTTTCTTT. The variable domain in full, completed from reference TRBV30 and TRBJ1-1, reads SQTIHQWPATLVQPVGSPLSLECTVEGTSNPNLYWYRQAAGRGLQLLFYSVGIGQISSEVPQNLSASRPQDRQFILSSKKLLLSDSGFYLCAWSVGIGRDTEAFFGQGTRLTVV.

The CDR3 DNA reads as TGTGCCAGCAGTCCACGGGAGGGGGCCGGACAGTACTTC. Amino acids: CASSPREGAGQYF. This sequence joins TRBV6-6 and TRBJ2-5; tentative D call: TRBD2 (8 bases). Germline-derived CDR1 and CDR2 are MNHNY and SVGAGI (reference sequence). CDR3 length equals 13 residues. Trimming took 5 bases from V and 11 from J, leaving 18 bases between them.

The chain joins TRBV5-1 to TRBJ1-2, with D hard to call. The V gene's germline CDR1 is SGHRS and CDR2 YFSETQ. The germline V and J ends were trimmed by 1 base and 5 bases, with 6 bases remaining between them. The CDR3 has 12 amino acids. CDR3 sequence: CASSLPDYGYTF. CDR3 nucleotides: TGCGCCAGCAGCTTGCCGGATTATGGCTACACCTTC.

The chain combines TRBV19 with TRBJ2-6; D not certain. Between the trimmed V and J ends, which lost 5 bases and 0 bases, there was a span of 5 bases. Germline V CDR1 and CDR2: LNHDA, SQIVND (reference sequence). CDR3 size: 14 residues. The CDR3 DNA sequence: TGTGCCAGTAGTTTGTACTCTGGGGCCAACGTCCTGACTTTC. Its protein is CASSLYSGANVLTF.

This chain uses TRBV5-1 with TRBJ2-7; D uncertain. CDR3 length: 13 residues. V gave up 4 bases and J gave up 0 bases, with 8 bases separating them. Germline V gene lookup returns CDR1 SGHRS and CDR2 YFSETQ. The CDR3 bases are TGCGCCAGCAGCGTTTCCCTCTCCTACGAGCAGTACTTC. This encodes CASSVSLSYEQYF.

This clone was found a few times. The chain employs TRBV6-6 and TRBJ1-1; D not resolved. Deletions cut 6 bases from V and 11 bases from J, with 16 bases between. The germline V gene has CDR1 MNHNY and CDR2 SVGAGI (reference sequence). CDR3 length equals 12 residues. CDR3 protein: CASRLSPLKAFF. CDR3 nucleotides: TGTGCCAGCAGATTATCCCCATTGAAGGCTTTCTTT.

This rearrangement joins TRBV5-1 to TRBJ2-5; 9 bases agree with TRBD2. V was clipped by 0 bases and J by 1 base; unmatched bases: 4. Germline CDR1 and CDR2: SGHRS and YFSETQ. The CDR3 runs 16 residues. CDR3 sequence: CASSLGGGRAQETQYF. The CDR3 region has the DNA TGCGCCAGCAGCTTGGGAGGCGGGAGGGCCCAAGAGACCCAGTACTTC. Full variable domain (outside the CDR3, taken from reference TRBV5-1 and TRBJ2-5): KAGVTQTPRYLIKTRGQQVTLSCSPISGHRSVSWYQQTPGQGLQFLFEYFSETQRNKGNFPGRFSGRQFSNSRSEMNVSTLELGDSALYLCASSLGGGRAQETQYFGPGTRLLVL.

The chain links TRBV18 to TRBJ2-7; D assignment may be TRBD1 or TRBD2 (5 bases each). The CDR3 consists of 13 residues. With 2 bases removed from V and 5 bases from J, the gap between germline ends came to 10 bases. Germline lookup yields CDR1 KGHSH and CDR2 LQKENI. For the CDR3, the DNA is TGTGCCAGCTCACCAGGGGGAGAGGACGAGCAGTACTTC. It yields the protein CASSPGGEDEQYF. Supplemented by reference TRBV18 and TRBJ2-7, the full variable domain reads NAGVMQNPRHLVRRRGQEARLRCSPMKGHSHVYWYRQLPEEGLKFMVYLQKENIIDESGMPKERFSAEFPKEGPSILRIQQVVRGDSAAYFCASSPGGEDEQYFGPGTRLTVT.

J is TRBJ2-2 and V is TRBV2, with 7 bases aligning to TRBD2. J gave up 5 bases and V 6 bases, and 6 bases lay outside the gene matches. Germline CDR1 is SNHLY and CDR2 is FYNNEI. This CDR3 region has 14 residues. CDR3 region: CASRGTSETGELFF. The CDR3 bases are TGTGCCAGCAGAGGAACTAGCGAAACCGGGGAGCTGTTTTTT.

The chain employs TRBV19 and TRBJ2-1; 10 bases match TRBD1. The CDR3 has 15 residues. Trimming took 0 bases from V and 7 from J; bases not matched to a gene: 3. Germline CDR1 reads LNHDA; CDR2 reads SQIVND (reference sequence). CDR3 region: CASSIDQDRGNEQFF. The CDR3 nucleotides read TGTGCCAGTAGTATAGATCAGGACAGGGGGAATGAGCAGTTCTTC.

This sequence joins TRBV6-5 and TRBJ2-1; 9 bases align to TRBD2. Germline V lookup: CDR1 MNHEY, CDR2 SVGAGI. V lost 4 bases to trimming and J lost 1 base; unmatched junction nucleotides: 5. The CDR3 has 16 amino acids. The CDR3 sequence: CASSSPTSGSYNEQFF. The CDR3 DNA reads as TGTGCCAGCAGTTCCCCGACTAGCGGATCCTACAATGAGCAGTTCTTC.

The chain recombines TRBV19 with TRBJ2-7; the match to TRBD2 covers 11 bases. Per germline, CDR1 LNHDA and CDR2 SQIVND (reference sequence). The CDR3 sequence is 16 residues long. V shed 6 bases and J 0 bases; nucleotides not matched to a gene: 7. In nucleotides, the CDR3 is TGTGCCAGTAGATTGACGACTAGCGGGGACTCCTACGAGCAGTACTTC. It yields the protein CASRLTTSGDSYEQYF.

V gene TRBV28 combines with J gene TRBJ2-1; no definite D call. Between the trimmed V and J ends, which lost 3 bases and 0 bases, there was a span of 15 bases. CDR1 and CDR2 (germline): MDHEN, SYDVKM. The CDR3 runs to 17 residues. CDR3 in amino acids: CASSLIQAPSSYNEQFF. CDR3 sequence (DNA): TGTGCCAGCAGTTTGATTCAGGCCCCGAGCTCCTACAATGAGCAGTTCTTC.

The chain is built from TRBV7-2 and TRBJ2-7, with D perhaps being TRBD1 or TRBD2 (6 bases each). Germline assignment: CDR1 SGHTA and CDR2 FQGNSA. The CDR3 is made up of 14 amino acids. V was shortened by 7 bases and J by 0 bases, with 13 bases between the two germline ends. Here the CDR3 reads CASTLGGSSYEQYF. Written as DNA, the CDR3 is TGTGCCAGCACCCTAGGGGGGAGCTCCTACGAGCAGTACTTC.

This chain links TRBV4-1 with TRBJ2-1, with D possibly TRBD2 on 6 matching bases. This CDR3 has 16 residues. The ends were cut back, 4 bases at V and 3 bases at J, with 16 bases in the middle. Germline values: CDR1 MGHRA, CDR2 YSYEKL. CDR3 nucleotide sequence: TGCGCCAGCAGCCGACCTTGGGGGGAGAGCTACAATGAGCAGTTCTTC. Its translation is CASSRPWGESYNEQFF.

The chain has TRBV28 and TRBJ2-7, with TRBD1 matching over 7 bases. V gave up 1 base and J gave up 2 bases; unmatched junction bases: 5. This CDR3 contains 15 residues. Germline CDR1 MDHEN, CDR2 SYDVKM. The CDR3 bases are TGTGCCAGCAGTTTATCGCAGGGGGTCGCCTACGAGCAGTACTTC. Amino acids: CASSLSQGVAYEQYF.

The V gene is TRBV4-3, the J gene TRBJ1-2; no definite D call. With 1 base removed from V and 4 bases from J, the gap between germline ends came to 13 bases. This CDR3 contains 15 residues. The germline V gene encodes CDR1 LGHNA and CDR2 YSLEER. CDR3 sequence: CASSQAEVPFYGYTF. CDR3 bases: TGCGCCAGCAGCCAAGCAGAAGTCCCTTTCTATGGCTACACCTTC.

Notes on this clone: A junction boundary mismatches the germline segment, possibly from a read error. The chain combines TRBV5-1 with TRBJ2-2; D is unclear. This CDR3 spans 12 amino acids. Germline assignment: CDR1 SGHRS and CDR2 YFSETQ. The CDR3 loop is CASRVNAGELFF. The CDR3 DNA is TGCGCCAGCAGGGTGAACGCCGGGGAGCTGTTTTTT.

The chain's CDR3 is CASSLGVDYEQYF. The CDR3 coding sequence is TGTGCCAGCAGCTTAGGTGTGGACTACGAGCAGTACTTC. The J gene is TRBJ2-7, the V gene TRBV7-8; no reliable D call. The V and J ends lost 1 base and 3 bases respectively, with 7 bases between them. CDR3 length equals 13 residues. CDR1 and CDR2 (germline): SGHVS, FQNEAQ.